This TCR beta chain was sequenced during a study of cytomegalovirus exposure and HLA in healthy donors. Points on this clone: The target antigen is unknown.

The CDR3 is 14 amino acids. The V gene's germline CDR1 is SNHLY and CDR2 FYNNEI. Trimming at V came to 7 bases and at J to 3 bases, leaving 6 bases not matched to a gene. All the people who gave samples were healthy bone marrow donors. 13 Jbeta primers and 60 Vbeta primers were used for the PCR. In the authors' methods: The count from a later analysis was about 80 million unique TCR beta chains, 9 million to 12 million of them shared. The table came from immunoSEQ multiplex PCR; TCRdb's copy has only in-frame clones and leaves some out. From that table come the V and J calls and clone size; the DNA was used to work out D and trimming. The sample lists 150,000 to 200,000 clones; around 80% were seen once. Study-wide results and caveats: TCR beta chain V- and J-gene trimming was linked, in a later analysis, to a missense variant in DCLRE1C. As a later analysis revealed, the rate of TCR association differed by HLA locus, with DRB1 most and HLA-C fewest.

The TCR comes from a woman aged 25 to 39 in good health and CMV-seropositive. The sequenced sample consisted of PBMCs. The gene calls are TRBV2 and TRBJ2-7, with 10 bases aligning to TRBD2. DNA of the CDR3: TGTGCCAGCATTCGGACTAGCGGAGGCTACGAGCAGTACTTC. Amino acids: CASIRTSGGYEQYF.